This TCR beta chain was sequenced during a study of radiotherapy plus CTLA-4 blockade in lung cancer. General study findings and limits: After radiotherapy and ipilimumab, tumor-derived clones expanded in peripheral blood.

Turning to this clone: Its antigen is undetermined.

The method was immunoSEQ multiplex PCR; TCRdb's version includes in-frame clones alone and lacks a portion of them. The sample contains about 97,000 clones, about 70% of which appear only once. The CDR3 has 16 residues. Between the trimmed V and J ends, which lost 6 bases and 4 bases, there was a span of 16 bases. Germline V lookup: CDR1 SGHTA, CDR2 FQGTGA. This clonotype originated in a human donor with non-small cell lung cancer who had a partial response to radiotherapy plus ipilimumab. Some clones in this sample may be carry-over from other donors' samples. This rearrangement joins TRBV7-3 to TRBJ2-6, with D tentatively TRBD1 (7 bases). The sequenced sample was peripheral blood, obtained from a patient treated with radiotherapy plus ipilimumab. CDR3 loop: CASSQLRGAGANVLTF. The CDR3 DNA reads TGTGCCAGCAGTCAACTCAGGGGGGCCGGGGCCAACGTCCTGACTTTC.